Many counts were recorded for the clone carrying this TCR beta chain. The data derive from a study of early T cells in non-severe SARS-CoV-2 infection. Attachment of unique molecular identifiers to individual cDNA molecules was performed. TCRdb re-called the 5' RACE reads with MiXCR, one entry per CDR3 protein. The sample has 63,000 or so distinct CDR3 sequences; around 11% are singletons. Germline V gene sequence: CDR1 LGHDT, CDR2 YNNKEL (reference sequence). V gave up 1 base and J gave up 0 bases, with 15 bases separating them. The CDR3 runs 17 residues. The receptor's source is an adult who was a healthcare worker with PCR-confirmed SARS-CoV-2 infection or an uninfected control (not recorded which). This sequence joins TRBV3-1 and TRBJ1-1; D may be TRBD1 (6 bases). The sequenced sample consisted of whole blood. CDR3 loop: CASSQGLSGHLNTEAFF. The DNA for the CDR3 is TGTGCCAGCAGCCAAGGCTTATCGGGACATTTGAACACTGAAGCTTTCTTT.